Given below is one T cell receptor beta chain in context. Trimming stripped 0 bases from V and 4 bases from J, with 7 bases between. This CDR3 has 14 residues. Germline loops: CDR1 LNHNV, CDR2 YYDKDF (reference sequence). Using its own MiXCR run on the RT-PCR reads, TCRdb lists one record per CDR3 protein. The sample records hundreds of thousands of distinct CDR3 sequences, approximately 15% being singletons. Source material: memory CD4+ T cells from blood. The V and J genes are TRBV15 and TRBJ2-1; no clear D gene. The sequence was collected from a female donor in good health, serving as a healthy control. The CDR3 spells CATSRDRIYNEQFF. The CDR3 DNA reads TGTGCCACCAGCAGAGATCGGATTTACAATGAGCAGTTCTTC.